These 17 T cell receptor beta chains were all obtained from the same sample, sequenced in a study of blood T cell repertoires in COVID-19. TCRdb keeps only in-frame clones here, not all; method: immunoSEQ multiplex PCR. The data hold about 240,000 clones, with approximately 90% observed a single time. Sequencing input: PBMCs or T cells enriched from blood (not recorded which). The receptor set was obtained from a woman aged 25 to 39 who had recovered from COVID-19.

The chain carries TRBV9 and TRBJ2-5; TRBD2 matches 10 bases. Germline lookup yields CDR1 SGDLS and CDR2 YYNGEE. The CDR3 extends over 16 amino acids. The trim removed 0 bases at V and 3 bases at J, leaving 5 bases unmatched. CDR3 region: CASSVDIGLAEETQYF. CDR3 DNA: TGTGCCAGCAGCGTAGATATCGGACTAGCGGAAGAGACCCAGTACTTC.

As DNA, the CDR3 is TGCGCCAGCAGTTCTACCACAGGGGGCGGCTATGGCTACACCTTC. This sequence encodes CASSSTTGGGYGYTF. V usage is TRBV5-1 and J usage is TRBJ1-2, with 9 bases identical to TRBD1. This CDR3 comprises 15 residues. V lost 5 bases and J lost 4; bases outside the gene matches: 9. CDR1 is SGHRS, CDR2 YFSETQ, per germline. Based on the CDR3 plus reference TRBV5-1 and TRBJ1-2, the full variable domain is KAGVTQTPRYLIKTRGQQVTLSCSPISGHRSVSWYQQTPGQGLQFLFEYFSETQRNKGNFPGRFSGRQFSNSRSEMNVSTLELGDSALYLCASSSTTGGGYGYTFGSGTRLTVV.

V and J are TRBV28 and TRBJ1-2; TRBD1 matches 9 bases. Germline CDR1 reads MDHEN; CDR2 reads SYDVKM. The CDR3 is 16 residues long. V gave up 6 bases and J gave up 8 bases; unmatched junction bases: 16. CDR3 region: CASSPGGRDRVLGYTF. The CDR3 coding sequence is TGTGCCAGCAGCCCTGGCGGACGGGACAGGGTATTAGGCTACACCTTC.

The chain couples TRBV2 to TRBJ1-5; D is unclear. V lost 2 bases and J lost 5, with 7 bases in between. The CDR3 totals 13 residues. Germline loops: CDR1 SNHLY, CDR2 FYNNEI. CDR3 DNA sequence: TGTGCCAGCAGTGAATCGCGATATCAGCCCCAGCATTTT. Translating gives CASSESRYQPQHF.

This clone was seen once. The V call is TRBV24-1, the J call TRBJ1-1; 8 bases fit TRBD1. CDR1 is KGHDR and CDR2 is SFDVKD in the germline V gene. The V segment lost 4 bases and the J segment 10 bases; nucleotides outside the gene matches: 7. The CDR3 is 13 amino acids. CDR3 DNA sequence: TGTGCCACCAGTGACCCGGACGGACAGGGAGCTTTCTTT. This gives the protein CATSDPDGQGAFF.

The genes are TRBV2 and TRBJ1-2; 10 bases are shared with TRBD1. This CDR3 contains 16 residues. V shed 1 base, J shed 7 bases, and the junction held 9 bases outside the gene matches. Germline V gene data show CDR1 as SNHLY and CDR2 as FYNNEI. CDR3: CASSEGRGQGFAGYTF. DNA of the CDR3: TGTGCCAGCAGTGAAGGCCGGGGACAGGGGTTCGCTGGCTACACCTTC. Full variable domain (remainder filled in from reference TRBV2 and TRBJ1-2): EPEVTQTPSHQVTQMGQEVILRCVPISNHLYFYWYRQILGQKVEFLVSFYNNEISEKSEIFDDQFSVERPDGSNFTLKIRSTKLEDSAMYFCASSEGRGQGFAGYTFGSGTRLTVV.

In nucleotides, the CDR3 is TGTGCCAGCAGCTTGCAGGGTAGTACTGAAGCTTTCTTT. Translated, it gives CASSLQGSTEAFF. The gene calls are TRBV13 and TRBJ1-1, with a possible D match to TRBD1 (5 bases). The germline gives CDR1 PRHDT, CDR2 FYEKMQ (reference sequence). The length of the CDR3 is 13 residues. Deletions cut 3 bases from V and 5 bases from J, with 10 bases between.

V gene TRBV28 combines with J gene TRBJ1-2, with D perhaps matching TRBD1 (6 bases). The CDR3 spans 13 residues. Trimming took off 6 bases at V and 2 bases at J, with 10 bases between the two ends. Germline V gene lookup returns CDR1 MDHEN and CDR2 SYDVKM. For the CDR3, the DNA is TGTGCCAGCAGCAGAGGGGGAAACTATGGCTACACCTTC. Protein sequence: CASSRGGNYGYTF.

The chain recombines TRBV29-1 with TRBJ1-2, with D hard to call. The CDR3 runs 15 residues. Trimming left V 2 bases short and J 0 bases short, with 13 bases between. The germline V gene encodes CDR1 SQVTM and CDR2 ANQGSEA. CDR3 loop: CSVESEVGTNYGYTF. CDR3 in DNA: TGCAGCGTTGAAAGTGAGGTCGGGACTAACTATGGCTACACCTTC.

V gene TRBV18 combines with J gene TRBJ1-2; D might be TRBD1 (6 bases). Trimming cost V 4 bases and J 9 bases, with 24 bases left between them. The CDR3 sequence is 16 residues long. CDR1 KGHSH and CDR2 LQKENI come from the germline V gene. CDR3 DNA: TGTGCCAGCTCACTTGGGTTCGGGACAAGGGAAAGCCGCTACACCTTC. It translates to CASSLGFGTRESRYTF. The variable domain in full, completed from reference TRBV18 and TRBJ1-2, reads NAGVMQNPRHLVRRRGQEARLRCSPMKGHSHVYWYRQLPEEGLKFMVYLQKENIIDESGMPKERFSAEFPKEGPSILRIQQVVRGDSAAYFCASSLGFGTRESRYTFGSGTRLTVV.

The chain employs TRBV5-1 and TRBJ1-6, with 7 bases fitting TRBD1. Looked up from germline, CDR1 is SGHRS and CDR2 is YFSETQ. This CDR3 is 17 amino acids long. The V segment lost 3 bases and the J segment 4 bases; nucleotides outside the gene matches: 10. The CDR3 nucleotides read TGCGCCAGCAGCTCGGGACAGCCGACCGAATATAATTCACCCCTCCACTTT. Translation: CASSSGQPTEYNSPLHF.

V gene TRBV7-9 combines with J gene TRBJ2-1; 11 nucleotides align to TRBD2. The ends lost 6 bases at V and 14 bases at J; junction bases unmatched: 12. CDR1 and CDR2 from the germline V gene are SEHNR and FQNEAQ (reference sequence). The CDR3 consists of 14 residues. The CDR3 region has the DNA TGTGCCAGCAGTCCGACTAGCGGGACCACACGGAAGTTCTTC. Residues: CASSPTSGTTRKFF.

The chain links TRBV9 to TRBJ1-5; 10 positions agree with TRBD1. The germline gives CDR1 SGDLS, CDR2 YYNGEE. The ends lost 2 bases at V and 5 bases at J; junction bases unmatched: 4. The CDR3 covers 15 residues. This CDR3 is CASSVGTGAHQPQHF. The CDR3 bases are TGTGCCAGCAGCGTGGGGACAGGGGCCCATCAGCCCCAGCATTTT.

The gene calls are TRBV9 and TRBJ1-2, with 11 bases fitting TRBD1. CDR3 length equals 14 residues. V was clipped by 7 bases and J by 7 bases; unmatched bases: 9. CDR1 and CDR2 from the germline V gene are SGDLS and YYNGEE. The CDR3 here is CASAIGQGAGGYTF. CDR3 DNA sequence: TGTGCCAGCGCCATTGGACAGGGGGCGGGTGGCTACACCTTC.

The CDR3 sequence: CASSPSSYEQYF. The CDR3 bases are TGTGCCAGCAGCCCGAGCTCCTACGAGCAGTACTTC. The rearrangement uses TRBV7-2 and TRBJ2-7; no reliable D call. This CDR3 contains 12 residues. The V gene's germline CDR1 is SGHTA and CDR2 FQGNSA. V was shortened by 5 bases and J by 0 bases, with 5 bases between the two germline ends.

The chain carries TRBV11-2 and TRBJ1-1; D remains ambiguous. Germline-derived CDR1 and CDR2 are SGHAT and FQNNGV. V shed 1 base and J shed 1 base, with 7 bases lying between them. This CDR3 has 14 amino acids. In DNA, the CDR3 is TGTGCCAGCAGCTTAGTCCGCAGGAACACTGAAGCTTTCTTT. Translation gives CASSLVRRNTEAFF.

The J gene is TRBJ2-5, the V gene TRBV15; D is possibly TRBD2 (6 bases). This CDR3 is built from 15 residues. Germline V gene sequence: CDR1 LNHNV, CDR2 YYDKDF (reference sequence). Trimming stripped 3 bases from V and 5 bases from J, with 16 bases between. The CDR3 loop is CATSRRAGIGETQYF. CDR3 DNA: TGTGCCACCAGCAGGCGGGCGGGGATTGGGGAGACCCAGTACTTC.